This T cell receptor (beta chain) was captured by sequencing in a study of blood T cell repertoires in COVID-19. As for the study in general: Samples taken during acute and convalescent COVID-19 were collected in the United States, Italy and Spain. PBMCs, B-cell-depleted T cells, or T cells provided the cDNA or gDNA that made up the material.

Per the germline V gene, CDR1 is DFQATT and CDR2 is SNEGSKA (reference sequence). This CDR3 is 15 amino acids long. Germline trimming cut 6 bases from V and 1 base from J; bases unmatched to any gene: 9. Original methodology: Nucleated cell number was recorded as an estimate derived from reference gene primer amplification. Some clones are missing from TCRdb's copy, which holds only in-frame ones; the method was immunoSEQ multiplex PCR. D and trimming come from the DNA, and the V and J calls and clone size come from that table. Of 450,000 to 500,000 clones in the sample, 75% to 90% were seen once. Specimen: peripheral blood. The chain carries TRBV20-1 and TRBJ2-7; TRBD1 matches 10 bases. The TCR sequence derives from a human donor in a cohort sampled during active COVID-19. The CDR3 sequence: CSASIPGQGSYEQYF. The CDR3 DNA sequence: TGCAGTGCAAGTATTCCGGGACAGGGGTCCTACGAGCAGTACTTC.